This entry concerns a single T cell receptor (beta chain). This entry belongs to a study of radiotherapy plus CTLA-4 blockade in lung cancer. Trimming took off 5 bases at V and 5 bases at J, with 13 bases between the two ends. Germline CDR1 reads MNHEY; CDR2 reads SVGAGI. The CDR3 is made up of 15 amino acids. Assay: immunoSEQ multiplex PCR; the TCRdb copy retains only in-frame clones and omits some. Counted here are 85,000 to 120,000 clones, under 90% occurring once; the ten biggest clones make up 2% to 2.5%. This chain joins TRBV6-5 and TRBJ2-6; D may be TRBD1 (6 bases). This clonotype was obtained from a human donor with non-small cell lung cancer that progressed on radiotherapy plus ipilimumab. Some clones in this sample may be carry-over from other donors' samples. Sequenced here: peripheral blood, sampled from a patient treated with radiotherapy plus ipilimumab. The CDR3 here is CASSGGLGRANVLTF. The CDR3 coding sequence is TGTGCCAGCAGTGGGGGCCTCGGTAGGGCCAACGTCCTGACTTTC.